This TCR beta chain was obtained from a study of cytomegalovirus exposure and HLA in healthy donors. The germline CDR1 and CDR2 sequences are SNHLY and FYNNEI. The CDR3 spans 17 residues. J was trimmed by 1 base and V by 6 bases; bases with no gene match: 10. The PCR had 60 Vbeta and 13 Jbeta primers. Using immunoSEQ multiplex PCR, the repertoire was profiled, and TCRdb retains in-frame clones only, with some absent. The sample carries around 120,000 clones, 74% recorded once. This clone was detected a few times. The V call is TRBV2, the J call TRBJ2-7; 12 nucleotides line up with TRBD2. Sequences were obtained from PBMCs. This TCR came from a man in his forties or fifties in good health and CMV-seropositive. CDR3 nucleotides: TGTGCCAGCAGCCTTCTTATTCTAGCGGGAGGGTCCTACGAGCAGTACTTC. This encodes CASSLLILAGGSYEQYF. The variable domain in full, completed from reference TRBV2 and TRBJ2-7, reads EPEVTQTPSHQVTQMGQEVILRCVPISNHLYFYWYRQILGQKVEFLVSFYNNEISEKSEIFDDQFSVERPDGSNFTLKIRSTKLEDSAMYFCASSLLILAGGSYEQYFGPGTRLTVT.